Many counts were recorded for the clone carrying this T cell receptor (beta chain). Antigen unknown. Ophthalmopathy donors were characterized by moderate-to-severe activity, CAS of at least 3, NOSPECS of at least 4, and duration under 3 months. Amplified TCR beta CDR3 regions were obtained using RNA transcripts as template. First-round RT-PCR relied on HTBI primers, and a second-round multiplex PCR came next. TCRdb analysed the multiplex PCR reads with MiXCR anew, one entry per CDR3 protein. Of about 740,000 distinct CDR3 sequences listed, approximately 40% are singletons. This record belongs to a study of Graves' ophthalmopathy and Graves' hyperthyroidism. Broader study findings: Most expanded clonotypes from thyroid (those above 0.001 frequency) were also found in blood.

The source is an adult man with Graves' ophthalmopathy. The sequencing sample was made of peripheral blood.

As DNA, the CDR3 is TGTGCCAGCAGGCTTGTACCAGTGGCGGGTAACTATGGCTACACCTTC. This translates into CASRLVPVAGNYGYTF. V is TRBV5-5 and J is TRBJ1-2, with unresolved D. CDR3 length: 16 amino acids. Trimming left V 5 bases short and J 1 base short, with 18 bases between. CDR1 SGHKS and CDR2 YYEKEE come from the germline V gene (reference sequence).